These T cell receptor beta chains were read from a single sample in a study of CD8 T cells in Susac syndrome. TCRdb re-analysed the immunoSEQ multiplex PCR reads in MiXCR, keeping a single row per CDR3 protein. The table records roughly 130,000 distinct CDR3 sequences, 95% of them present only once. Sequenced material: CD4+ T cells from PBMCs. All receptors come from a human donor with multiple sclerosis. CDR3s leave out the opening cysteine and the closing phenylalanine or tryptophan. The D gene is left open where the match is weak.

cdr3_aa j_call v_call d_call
ASSLVGGANVLT TRBJ2-6 TRBV12-3/TRBV12-4 NA
ASSMISGSVLT TRBJ2-6 TRBV5-4 NA
ASFRAGLNYGYT TRBJ1-2 TRBV2 NA
SVGLGGGYNEQF TRBJ2-1 TRBV29-1 TRBD2
ASSYTRETEAF TRBJ1-1 TRBV7-3 NA
ASSYGNPQETQY TRBJ2-5 TRBV7-7 NA
SVESGAETLGYGYT TRBJ1-2 TRBV29-1 NA
SARPPTTGPTEAF TRBJ1-1 TRBV20-1 NA
ASSLGGVGETQY TRBJ2-5 TRBV5-1 NA
SASPGEYQETQY TRBJ2-5 TRBV20-1 NA
AWSTEDRAF TRBJ1-1 TRBV30 NA
ASSQGEGRTEAF TRBJ1-1 TRBV3-1 NA
ASSSRGAEGYT TRBJ1-2 TRBV5-5 NA
SVRDSLHGVKLF TRBJ1-4 TRBV29-1 TRBD1
ASSLAGGVYEQY TRBJ2-7 TRBV27 TRBD2
SALNPSGNTIY TRBJ1-3 TRBV20-1 NA
ASSSAFQETQY TRBJ2-5 TRBV7-2 NA
AWSVRGGGTGNTIY TRBJ1-3 TRBV30 NA
ASSSRWDSIYGYT TRBJ1-2 TRBV7-2 TRBD1
SASDRAKGNTIY TRBJ1-3 TRBV20-1 TRBD1
ASIDQLGAQH TRBJ1-5 TRBV12-3/TRBV12-4 NA
SARDGGLRNEQF TRBJ2-1 TRBV20-1 NA
AWSYRGGKNIQY TRBJ2-4 TRBV30 TRBD1